Below are 31 T cell receptor beta chains sequenced from a single sample in a study of shared T cell receptors in the human thymus. Here immunoSEQ multiplex PCR was the method, and the copy in TCRdb shows in-frame clones only, minus some. The table shows more than 300,000 clones, with 85% to 95% occurring only once. Sample: thymocytes. The receptor set was obtained from a human donor.

This chain links TRBV5-1 with TRBJ2-5, with D unresolved. The CDR3 length is 13 residues. The germline V gene encodes CDR1 SGHRS and CDR2 YFSETQ. Trimming removed 0 bases from V and 5 bases from J, with 8 bases in between. The CDR3 loop is CASSLGWMETQYF. The CDR3 DNA reads as TGCGCCAGCAGCTTGGGCTGGATGGAGACCCAGTACTTC.

The chain has TRBV7-8 and TRBJ1-1; weak D call: TRBD1 (6 bases). CDR3 size: 16 residues. Germline V CDR1 and CDR2: SGHVS, FQNEAQ. Trimming shortened V by 1 base and J by 10 bases, and 22 bases separated the two germline ends. Written as DNA, the CDR3 is TGTGCCAGCAGCTTAGAAGCGGGTCAGGGGAGAAGCGGAGCTTTCTTT. Protein product: CASSLEAGQGRSGAFF. The whole variable domain, filled in from reference TRBV7-8 and TRBJ1-1, reads GAGVSQSPRYKVAKRGQDVALRCDPISGHVSLFWYQQALGQGPEFLTYFQNEAQLDKSGLPSDRFFAERPEGSVSTLKIQRTQQEDSAVYLCASSLEAGQGRSGAFFGQGTRLTVV.

The chain links TRBV6-1 to TRBJ2-7; tentative D call: TRBD2 (5 bases). CDR3 length equals 13 residues. Trimming took 3 bases from V and 3 from J, leaving 9 bases between them. Per the germline V gene, CDR1 is MNHNS and CDR2 is SASEGT. CDR3 sequence (DNA): TGTGCCAGCAGTGAGTCTGGGAGCTACGAGCAGTACTTC. Translating gives CASSESGSYEQYF.

The V call is TRBV7-9, the J call TRBJ2-1, with 7 bases that match TRBD2. The V segment lost 5 bases and the J segment 9 bases; nucleotides outside the gene matches: 22. The CDR3 sequence is 18 residues long. Germline-derived CDR1 and CDR2 are SEHNR and FQNEAQ (reference sequence). The CDR3 loop is CASSPFGLVSCRVCEQFF. In DNA form, the CDR3 reads TGTGCCAGCAGCCCGTTTGGACTAGTATCATGTCGAGTTTGTGAGCAGTTCTTC.

V is TRBV27 and J is TRBJ2-7, with 9 positions matching TRBD1. This CDR3 contains 14 residues. The junction had 5 bases not matched to a gene; V was cut back by 5 bases and J by 3 bases. Germline CDR1 reads MNHEY; CDR2 reads SMNVEV (reference sequence). CDR3 nucleotides: TGTGCCAGCAGTCCCCGGGACAGGGACTACGAGCAGTACTTC. It translates to CASSPRDRDYEQYF.

The chain uses TRBV11-2 and TRBJ2-7, with D perhaps matching TRBD2 (7 bases). The CDR3 has 15 residues. V was shortened by 1 base and J by 5 bases, with 15 bases between the two germline ends. Germline V gene data show CDR1 as SGHAT and CDR2 as FQNNGV. The CDR3 bases are TGTGCCAGCAGCTTAGTTTTGGGGAGGGGGGACGAGCAGTACTTC. This sequence encodes CASSLVLGRGDEQYF.

A single count supports this clone. The chain employs TRBV5-6 and TRBJ2-1; 9 nucleotides agree with TRBD1. The CDR3 is 18 amino acids. The trim removed 5 bases at V and 4 bases at J, leaving 16 bases unmatched. Germline CDR1 and CDR2: SGHDT and YYEEEE. CDR3 DNA sequence: TGTGCCAGCAGTCACCCCGAGGGACAGGGAGTAGGGTACAATGAGCAGTTCTTC. Protein: CASSHPEGQGVGYNEQFF.

This clone was seen once. The same CDR3 is also encoded by other DNA sequences in this sample. V gene TRBV5-6 combines with J gene TRBJ1-5; a possible D gene is TRBD1 (6 bases). The CDR3 is made up of 12 amino acids. Trimming left V 2 bases short and J 6 bases short, with 6 bases between. Germline V gives CDR1 SGHDT, CDR2 YYEEEE. Written as DNA, the CDR3 is TGTGCCAGCAGCTTCAGGGGTCAGCCCCAGCATTTT. Its translation is CASSFRGQPQHF.

The chain is built from TRBV7-6 and TRBJ2-2, with 9 bases that match TRBD2. The CDR3 runs to 16 residues. Germline V gene lookup returns CDR1 SGHVS and CDR2 FNYEAQ. With V trimmed by 3 bases and J by 7 bases, 9 bases remained unmatched. The CDR3 DNA is TGTGCCAGCAGCTTTGGGCGGGAGGGCCGCCACGGGGAGCTGTTTTTT. This gives the protein CASSFGREGRHGELFF. Full variable domain (rest looked up from reference TRBV7-6 and TRBJ2-2): GAGVSQSPRYKVTKRGQDVALRCDPISGHVSLYWYRQALGQGPEFLTYFNYEAQQDKSGLPNDRFSAERPEGSISTLTIQRTEQRDSAMYRCASSFGREGRHGELFFGEGSRLTVL.

The chain combines TRBV19 with TRBJ2-7; 9 nucleotides match TRBD2. Germline V lookup: CDR1 LNHDA, CDR2 SQIVND (reference sequence). The CDR3 covers 18 residues. The trim removed 2 bases at V and 1 base at J, leaving 12 bases unmatched. For the CDR3, the DNA is TGTGCCAGTAGTATAATCGGATGGGCGGGAGGGCCTTCCTACGAGCAGTACTTC. This encodes CASSIIGWAGGPSYEQYF.

The chain carries TRBV19 and TRBJ2-7, with a possible D match to TRBD1 (6 bases). V was clipped by 5 bases and J by 4 bases, with 21 bases between them. The CDR3 spans 16 residues. Per germline, CDR1 LNHDA and CDR2 SQIVND (reference sequence). CDR3 protein: CASSPSPGTLFYEQYF. The CDR3 DNA is TGTGCCAGTAGTCCCTCCCCCGGGACACTTTTTTACGAGCAGTACTTC.

This sequence joins TRBV28 and TRBJ2-7; the D gene is possibly TRBD1 (6 bases). The CDR3 sequence is 17 residues long. The V end was cut by 4 bases, the J end by 3 bases, with 22 bases between. Germline values: CDR1 MDHEN, CDR2 SYDVKM. CDR3 nucleotide sequence: TGTGCCAGCAGTTCAGACCTCCGGGACAAGGAAAGCTACGAGCAGTACTTC. Translation: CASSSDLRDKESYEQYF.

V usage is TRBV14 and J usage is TRBJ2-7; TRBD1 agrees at 8 bases. The V gene's germline CDR1 is SGHDN and CDR2 FVKESK. This CDR3 comprises 16 residues. Trimming cost V 3 bases and J 3 bases; bases outside gene matches: 10. CDR3 coding DNA: TGTGCCAGCAGCCATGAGAGACAGGGGAGCGACTACGAGCAGTACTTC. Residues: CASSHERQGSDYEQYF.

This clone was recorded a few times. The chain employs TRBV2 and TRBJ1-2, with a tentative D call TRBD1 (6 bases). CDR3 size: 14 residues. CDR1 is SNHLY, CDR2 FYNNEI, per germline. Between the trimmed V and J ends, which lost 5 bases and 5 bases, there was a span of 15 bases. CDR3 sequence reads: CASSREGDKYGYTF. The CDR3 DNA sequence: TGTGCCAGCAGTCGGGAGGGGGATAAGTATGGCTACACCTTC.

The chain joins TRBV15 to TRBJ2-1; D is possibly TRBD2 (6 bases). Between the trimmed V and J ends, which lost 1 base and 9 bases, there was a span of 16 bases. Per the germline V gene, CDR1 is LNHNV and CDR2 is YYDKDF (reference sequence). The CDR3 loop spans 15 amino acids. The CDR3 region is CATSRASVRRGEQFF. The CDR3 nucleotides are TGTGCCACCAGCAGAGCATCGGTCCGGAGGGGTGAGCAGTTCTTC. Full variable domain (rest looked up from reference TRBV15 and TRBJ2-1): DAMVIQNPRYQVTQFGKPVTLSCSQTLNHNVMYWYQQKSSQAPKLLFHYYDKDFNNEADTPDNFQSRRPNTSFCFLDIRSPGLGDTAMYLCATSRASVRRGEQFFGPGTRLTVL.

The genes are TRBV19 and TRBJ2-1; D possibly corresponds to TRBD1 (6 bases). From germline, CDR1 is LNHDA and CDR2 SQIVND (reference sequence). Trimming removed 4 bases from V and 10 bases from J, with 14 bases in between. The CDR3 contains 13 residues. The CDR3 region has the DNA TGTGCCAGTAGTAATTACAGGGCCTCCGAGCAGTTCTTC. It encodes CASSNYRASEQFF.

V gene TRBV7-9 combines with J gene TRBJ2-3; D is unclear. The V gene lost 5 bases and the J gene lost 10 bases, with 13 bases spanning the gap. Germline-derived CDR1 and CDR2 are SEHNR and FQNEAQ (reference sequence). The CDR3 contains 12 residues. CDR3 region: CASSQKKDAQYF. The CDR3 nucleotides read TGTGCCAGCAGCCAGAAGAAGGACGCGCAGTATTTT.

This chain links TRBV11-2 with TRBJ1-5; TRBD1 matches 7 bases. CDR3 size: 16 residues. J gave up 1 base and V 1 base, and 4 bases lay outside the gene matches. Germline values: CDR1 SGHAT, CDR2 FQNNGV. The CDR3 protein is CASSLGGQRSNQPQHF. The CDR3 coding sequence is TGTGCCAGCAGCTTAGGGGGACAGAGGAGCAATCAGCCCCAGCATTTT.

The gene calls are TRBV6-5 and TRBJ2-3; TRBD1 might be the D (5 bases). The ends were cut back, 2 bases at V and 7 bases at J, with 19 bases in the middle. The CDR3 totals 16 residues. Germline V gives CDR1 MNHEY, CDR2 SVGAGI. This chain's CDR3 is CASSYTSGQTGYTQYF. The CDR3, as DNA: TGTGCCAGCAGTTACACTTCCGGACAAACCGGGTATACGCAGTATTTT.

The chain links TRBV7-2 to TRBJ2-7, with 7 bases aligning to TRBD1. V lost 1 base and J lost 4; bases outside the gene matches: 4. Germline CDR1 is SGHTA and CDR2 is FQGNSA. This CDR3 comprises 14 residues. The CDR3, as DNA: TGTGCCAGCAGCTTAGACGGGACAGCTTACGAGCAGTACTTC. Residues: CASSLDGTAYEQYF.

The chain couples TRBV5-1 to TRBJ1-1; no reliable D call. Germline V CDR1 and CDR2: SGHRS, YFSETQ. The CDR3 loop spans 16 amino acids. The germline V and J ends were trimmed by 0 bases and 3 bases, with 15 bases remaining between them. CDR3: CASSLVTSGPHTEAFF. For the CDR3, the DNA is TGCGCCAGCAGCTTGGTGACTTCTGGCCCCCACACTGAAGCTTTCTTT. The whole variable domain, filled in from reference TRBV5-1 and TRBJ1-1, reads KAGVTQTPRYLIKTRGQQVTLSCSPISGHRSVSWYQQTPGQGLQFLFEYFSETQRNKGNFPGRFSGRQFSNSRSEMNVSTLELGDSALYLCASSLVTSGPHTEAFFGQGTRLTVV.

The rearrangement joins TRBV14 to TRBJ2-1; TRBD2 might be the D (6 bases). This CDR3 is 17 amino acids long. The V gene's germline CDR1 is SGHDN and CDR2 FVKESK. The V end was cut by 1 base, the J end by 0 bases, with 13 bases between. The CDR3 protein is CASSQVGGPRSYNEQFF. For the CDR3, the DNA is TGTGCCAGCAGCCAAGTAGGAGGGCCTCGCTCCTACAATGAGCAGTTCTTC.

This clone was recorded once. The chain uses TRBV30 and TRBJ1-5, with a tentative D call TRBD1 (5 bases). V was trimmed by 0 bases and J by 0 bases, leaving 12 bases between them. Looked up from germline, CDR1 is GTSNPN and CDR2 is SVGIG (reference sequence). The CDR3 spans 16 residues. The CDR3 sequence: CAWSVLTDDSNQPQHF. CDR3 nucleotide sequence: TGTGCCTGGAGTGTATTGACAGATGATAGCAATCAGCCCCAGCATTTT.

The V call is TRBV5-1, the J call TRBJ2-1; the match to TRBD2 covers 7 bases. This CDR3 is 15 amino acids long. Per germline, CDR1 SGHRS and CDR2 YFSETQ. Trimming cost V 4 bases and J 2 bases; bases outside gene matches: 6. CDR3 coding DNA: TGCGCCAGCAGCCTTGGGAGGGTTGCCTACAATGAGCAGTTCTTC. Protein sequence: CASSLGRVAYNEQFF.

The chain has TRBV4-3 and TRBJ1-4; the match to TRBD1 covers 7 bases. The germline V gene has CDR1 LGHNA and CDR2 YSLEER. V gave up 2 bases and J gave up 7 bases; unmatched junction bases: 10. There are 16 residues in the CDR3. The CDR3 protein is CASSQSLGGTSEKLFF. CDR3 nucleotides: TGCGCCAGCAGCCAATCCTTAGGGGGCACGAGTGAAAAACTGTTTTTT.

V usage is TRBV7-9 and J usage is TRBJ2-1, with TRBD2 matching 9 bases. J gave up 9 bases and V 9 bases, and 12 bases lay outside the gene matches. The CDR3 totals 14 residues. CDR1 SEHNR and CDR2 FQNEAQ come from the germline V gene (reference sequence). The CDR3 sequence: CARGSSGTVGEQFF. The CDR3, as DNA: TGTGCCAGGGGGTCTAGCGGGACGGTTGGTGAGCAGTTCTTC.

The CDR3 coding sequence is TGCGCCAGCAGCCAAGCTACCCTCGGGGGGGGACAATTGGAAGAGCAGTACTTC. This sequence encodes CASSQATLGGGQLEEQYF. This chain links TRBV4-3 with TRBJ2-7; 8 bases match TRBD2. Germline-derived CDR1 and CDR2 are LGHNA and YSLEER. With V trimmed by 1 base and J by 7 bases, 18 bases remained unmatched. CDR3 length: 18 residues.

This chain connects TRBV27 to TRBJ2-1, with 9 positions matching TRBD2. Germline CDR1 MNHEY, CDR2 SMNVEV (reference sequence). The V and J ends lost 4 bases and 2 bases, in that order; junction bases with no gene match: 3. CDR3 length equals 15 residues. The CDR3 region is CASSSSGKPYNEQFF. The CDR3, as DNA: TGTGCCAGCAGTTCTAGCGGGAAGCCCTACAATGAGCAGTTCTTC.

As DNA, the CDR3 is TGCGCCAGCACTGCGGCATCTTTGCCCTCAGTGGCGCAGTATTTT. Translation gives CASTAASLPSVAQYF. The chain employs TRBV5-1 and TRBJ2-3; D uncertain. The length of the CDR3 is 15 residues. Trimming stripped 6 bases from V and 10 bases from J, with 24 bases between. Germline V lookup: CDR1 SGHRS, CDR2 YFSETQ.

The DNA for the CDR3 is TGTGCCAGCAGACAACAGGGGCCACCAAGTCAGCCCCAGCATTTT. Translation: CASRQQGPPSQPQHF. This chain joins TRBV28 and TRBJ1-5; 7 bases are shared with TRBD1. Trimming at V came to 6 bases and at J to 6 bases, leaving 11 bases not matched to a gene. Germline lookup yields CDR1 MDHEN and CDR2 SYDVKM. This CDR3 has 15 residues.

The rearrangement links TRBV9 to TRBJ2-7; D unresolved. V shed 7 bases and J shed 5 bases, with 22 bases lying between them. The CDR3 extends over 15 amino acids. Germline lookup yields CDR1 SGDLS and CDR2 YYNGEE. The CDR3 DNA reads TGTGCCAGCGCCTTCGCCGACGATCCCTGGCACGAGCAGTACTTC. Protein sequence: CASAFADDPWHEQYF.